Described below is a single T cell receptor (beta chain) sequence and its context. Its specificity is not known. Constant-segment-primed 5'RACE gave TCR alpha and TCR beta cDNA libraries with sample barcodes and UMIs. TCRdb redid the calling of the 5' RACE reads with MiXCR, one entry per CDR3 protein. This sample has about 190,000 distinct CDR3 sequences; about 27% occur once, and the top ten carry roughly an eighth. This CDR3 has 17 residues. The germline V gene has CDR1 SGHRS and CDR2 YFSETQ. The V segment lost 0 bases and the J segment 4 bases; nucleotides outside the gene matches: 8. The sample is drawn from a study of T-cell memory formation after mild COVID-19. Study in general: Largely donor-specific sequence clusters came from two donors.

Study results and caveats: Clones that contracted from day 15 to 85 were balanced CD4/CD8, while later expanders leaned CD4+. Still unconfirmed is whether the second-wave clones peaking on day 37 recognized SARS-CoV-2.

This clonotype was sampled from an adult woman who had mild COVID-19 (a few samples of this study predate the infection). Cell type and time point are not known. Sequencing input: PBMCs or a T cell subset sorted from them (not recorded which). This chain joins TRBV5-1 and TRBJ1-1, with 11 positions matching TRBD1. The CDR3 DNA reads TGCGCCAGCAGCTTGGGAGCCGGGACAGGGGGTGGCACTGAAGCTTTCTTT. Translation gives CASSLGAGTGGGTEAFF. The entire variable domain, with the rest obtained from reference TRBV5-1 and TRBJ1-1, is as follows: KAGVTQTPRYLIKTRGQQVTLSCSPISGHRSVSWYQQTPGQGLQFLFEYFSETQRNKGNFPGRFSGRQFSNSRSEMNVSTLELGDSALYLCASSLGAGTGGGTEAFFGQGTRLTVV.